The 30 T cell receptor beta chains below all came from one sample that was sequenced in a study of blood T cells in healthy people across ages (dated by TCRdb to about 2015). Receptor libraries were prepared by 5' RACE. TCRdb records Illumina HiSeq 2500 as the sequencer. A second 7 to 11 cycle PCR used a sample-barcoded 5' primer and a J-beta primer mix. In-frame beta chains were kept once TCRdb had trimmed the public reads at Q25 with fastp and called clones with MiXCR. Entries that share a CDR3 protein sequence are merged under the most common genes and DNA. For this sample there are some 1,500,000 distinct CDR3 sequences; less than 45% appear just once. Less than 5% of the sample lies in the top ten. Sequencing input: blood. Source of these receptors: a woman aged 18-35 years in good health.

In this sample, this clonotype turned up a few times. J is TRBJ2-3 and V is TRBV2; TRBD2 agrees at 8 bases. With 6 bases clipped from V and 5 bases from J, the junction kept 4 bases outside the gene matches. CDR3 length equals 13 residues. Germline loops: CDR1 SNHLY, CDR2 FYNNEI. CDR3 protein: CASRERGRDTQYF. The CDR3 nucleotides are TGTGCCAGCAGGGAGCGGGGGAGAGATACGCAGTATTTT.

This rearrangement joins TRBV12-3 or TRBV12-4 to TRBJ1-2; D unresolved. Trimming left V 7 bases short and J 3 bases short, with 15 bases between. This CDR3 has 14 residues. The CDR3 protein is CASKPGPLDYGYTF. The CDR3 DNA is TGTGCCAGCAAGCCGGGCCCCTTAGACTATGGCTACACCTTC.

CDR3 coding DNA: TGCAGCGTTGGAGGATTGACAGGATCCTACGAGCAGTACTTC. It codes for CSVGGLTGSYEQYF. The J gene is TRBJ2-7, the V gene TRBV29-1; TRBD1 is a possible D gene (6 bases). This CDR3 has 14 residues. V lost 4 bases to trimming and J lost 1 base, with 14 bases between them. Germline V gene data show CDR1 as SQVTM and CDR2 as ANQGSEA.

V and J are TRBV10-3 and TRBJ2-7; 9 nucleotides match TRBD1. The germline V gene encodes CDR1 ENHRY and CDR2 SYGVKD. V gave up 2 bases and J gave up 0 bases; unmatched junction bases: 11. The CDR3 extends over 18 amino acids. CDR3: CAISEPGQGPLSSYEQYF. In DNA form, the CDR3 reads TGTGCCATCAGTGAGCCGGGACAGGGTCCCCTTAGCTCCTACGAGCAGTACTTC.

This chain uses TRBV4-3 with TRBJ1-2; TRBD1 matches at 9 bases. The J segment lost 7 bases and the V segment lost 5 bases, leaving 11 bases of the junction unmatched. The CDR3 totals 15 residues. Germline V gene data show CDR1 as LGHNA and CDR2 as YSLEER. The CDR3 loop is CASSTHLGQGPGYTF. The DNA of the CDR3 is TGCGCCAGCAGCACTCATCTGGGACAGGGCCCTGGCTACACCTTC.

The CDR3 sequence is CASSTRLAGASYNEQFF. DNA for the CDR3: TGTGCCAGCAGTACCCGACTAGCGGGAGCCTCCTACAATGAGCAGTTCTTC. V usage is TRBV27 and J usage is TRBJ2-1; 12 bases agree with TRBD2. V dropped 5 bases and J dropped 0; count of bases not matched to a gene: 5. The germline CDR1 and CDR2 sequences are MNHEY and SMNVEV (reference sequence). The CDR3 is made up of 17 amino acids.

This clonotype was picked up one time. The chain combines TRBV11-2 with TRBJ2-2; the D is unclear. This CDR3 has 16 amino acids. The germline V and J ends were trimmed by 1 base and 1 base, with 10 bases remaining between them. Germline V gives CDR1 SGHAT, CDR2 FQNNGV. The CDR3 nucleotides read TGTGCCAGCAGCTTAGTCGAGCTGGGGAACACCGGGGAGCTGTTTTTT. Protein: CASSLVELGNTGELFF.

This chain's CDR3 is CASSQDGDADTQYF. DNA for the CDR3: TGCGCCAGCAGCCAGGATGGGGACGCAGATACGCAGTATTTT. The chain recombines TRBV5-1 with TRBJ2-3; D is tentatively TRBD1 or TRBD2 (5 bases each). The length of the CDR3 is 14 residues. The germline V and J ends were trimmed by 4 bases and 4 bases, with 13 bases remaining between them. Germline values: CDR1 SGHRS, CDR2 YFSETQ.

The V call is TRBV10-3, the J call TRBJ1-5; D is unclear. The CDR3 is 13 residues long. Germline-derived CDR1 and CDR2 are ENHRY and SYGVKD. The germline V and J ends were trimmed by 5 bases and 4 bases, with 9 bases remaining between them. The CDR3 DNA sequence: TGTGCCATCAGTTCGGAGGGAAATCAGCCCCAGCATTTT. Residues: CAISSEGNQPQHF.

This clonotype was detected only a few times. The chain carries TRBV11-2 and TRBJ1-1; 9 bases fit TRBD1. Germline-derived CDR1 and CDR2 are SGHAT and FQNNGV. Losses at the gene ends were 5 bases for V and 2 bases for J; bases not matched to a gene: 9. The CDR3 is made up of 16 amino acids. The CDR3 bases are TGTGCCAGCAGCCCGGGACAGGGCTTAGGAAACACTGAAGCTTTCTTT. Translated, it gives CASSPGQGLGNTEAFF.

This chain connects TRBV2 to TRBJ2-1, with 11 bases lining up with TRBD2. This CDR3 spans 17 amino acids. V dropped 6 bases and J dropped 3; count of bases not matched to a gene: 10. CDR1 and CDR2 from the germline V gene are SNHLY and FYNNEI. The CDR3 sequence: CASRTPTSGGNYNEQFF. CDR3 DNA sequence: TGTGCCAGCAGGACCCCAACTAGCGGGGGTAACTACAATGAGCAGTTCTTC.

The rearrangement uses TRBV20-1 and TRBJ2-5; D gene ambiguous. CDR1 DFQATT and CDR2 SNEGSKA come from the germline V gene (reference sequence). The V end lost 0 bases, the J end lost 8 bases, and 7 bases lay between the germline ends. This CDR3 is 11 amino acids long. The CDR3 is CSARDVYTQYF. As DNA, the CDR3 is TGCAGTGCTAGAGATGTTTATACCCAGTACTTC.

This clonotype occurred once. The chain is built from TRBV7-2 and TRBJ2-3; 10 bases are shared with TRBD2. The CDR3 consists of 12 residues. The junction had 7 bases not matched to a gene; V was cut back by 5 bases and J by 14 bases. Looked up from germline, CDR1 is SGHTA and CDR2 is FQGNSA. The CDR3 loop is CASSDSGRALYF. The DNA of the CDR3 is TGTGCCAGCAGCGACAGCGGGAGGGCGTTGTATTTT.

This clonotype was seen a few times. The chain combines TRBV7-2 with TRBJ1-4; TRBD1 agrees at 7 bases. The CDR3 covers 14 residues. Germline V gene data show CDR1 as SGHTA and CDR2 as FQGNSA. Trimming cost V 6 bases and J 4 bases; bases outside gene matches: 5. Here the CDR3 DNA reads TGTGCCAGCAGGACGACAGGGCTTAATGAAAAACTGTTTTTT. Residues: CASRTTGLNEKLFF.

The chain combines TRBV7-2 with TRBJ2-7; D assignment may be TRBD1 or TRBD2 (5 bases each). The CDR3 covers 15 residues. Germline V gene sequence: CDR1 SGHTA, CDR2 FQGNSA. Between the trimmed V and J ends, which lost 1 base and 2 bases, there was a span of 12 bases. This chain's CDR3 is CASSLGGGFPYEQYF. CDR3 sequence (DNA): TGTGCCAGCAGCTTAGGGGGCGGGTTTCCCTACGAGCAGTACTTC.

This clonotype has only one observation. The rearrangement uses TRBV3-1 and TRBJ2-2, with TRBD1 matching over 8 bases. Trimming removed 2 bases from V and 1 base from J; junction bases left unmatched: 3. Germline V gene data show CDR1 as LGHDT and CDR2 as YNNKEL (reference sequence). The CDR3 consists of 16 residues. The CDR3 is CASSQYGQGNTGELFF. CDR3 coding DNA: TGTGCCAGCAGCCAATACGGACAGGGGAACACCGGGGAGCTGTTTTTT.

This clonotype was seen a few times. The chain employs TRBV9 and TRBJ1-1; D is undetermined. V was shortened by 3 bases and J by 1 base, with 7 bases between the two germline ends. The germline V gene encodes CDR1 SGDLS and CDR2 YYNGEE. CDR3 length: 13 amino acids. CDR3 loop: CASSAEQNTEAFF. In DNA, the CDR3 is TGTGCCAGCAGCGCAGAACAGAACACTGAAGCTTTCTTT.

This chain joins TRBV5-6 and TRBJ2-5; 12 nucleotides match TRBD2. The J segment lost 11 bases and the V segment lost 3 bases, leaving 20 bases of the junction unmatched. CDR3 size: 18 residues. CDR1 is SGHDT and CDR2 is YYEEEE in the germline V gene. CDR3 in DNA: TGTGCCAGCAGCTCCGGGACTAGCGGGCTTGGGGCTGGCACTGAGCAGTACTTC. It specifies CASSSGTSGLGAGTEQYF.

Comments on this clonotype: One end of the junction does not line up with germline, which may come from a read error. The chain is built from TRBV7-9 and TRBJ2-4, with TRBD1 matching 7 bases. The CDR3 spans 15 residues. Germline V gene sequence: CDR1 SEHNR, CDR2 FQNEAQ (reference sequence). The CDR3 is CASSSYRGTKNIRYF. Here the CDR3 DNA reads TGTGCCAGCAGCTCCTACAGGGGAACCAAAAACATTCGGTACTTC. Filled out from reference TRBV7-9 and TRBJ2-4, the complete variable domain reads DTGVSQNPRHKITKRGQNVTFRCDPISEHNRLYWYRQTLGQGPEFLTYFQNEAQLEKSRLLSDRFSAERPKGSFSTLEIQRTEQGDSAMYLCASSSYRGTKNIRYFGAGTRLSVL.

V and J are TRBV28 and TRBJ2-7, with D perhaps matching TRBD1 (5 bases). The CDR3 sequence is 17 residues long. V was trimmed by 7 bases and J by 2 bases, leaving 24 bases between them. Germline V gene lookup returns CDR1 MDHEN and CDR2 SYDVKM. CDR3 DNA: TGTGCCAGCAAAGCACCGTCCAGGGCAAATTCCCCCTACGAGCAGTACTTC. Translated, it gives CASKAPSRANSPYEQYF. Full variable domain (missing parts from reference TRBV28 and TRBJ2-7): DVKVTQSSRYLVKRTGEKVFLECVQDMDHENMFWYRQDPGLGLRLIYFSYDVKMKEKGDIPEGYSVSREKKERFSLILESASTNQTSMYLCASKAPSRANSPYEQYFGPGTRLTVT.

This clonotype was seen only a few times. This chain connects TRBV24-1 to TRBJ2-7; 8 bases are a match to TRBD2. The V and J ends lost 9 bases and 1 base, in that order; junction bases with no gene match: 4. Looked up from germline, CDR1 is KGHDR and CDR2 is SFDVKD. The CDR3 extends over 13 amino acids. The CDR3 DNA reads TGTGCCACCGCCCGGGAGGGGTCCTACGAGCAGTACTTC. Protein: CATAREGSYEQYF.

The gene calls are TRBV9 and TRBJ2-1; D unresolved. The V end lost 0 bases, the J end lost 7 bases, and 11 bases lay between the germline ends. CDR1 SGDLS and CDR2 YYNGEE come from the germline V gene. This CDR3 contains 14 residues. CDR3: CASSVDQAVNEQFF. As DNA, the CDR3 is TGTGCCAGCAGCGTAGACCAGGCAGTGAATGAGCAGTTCTTC.

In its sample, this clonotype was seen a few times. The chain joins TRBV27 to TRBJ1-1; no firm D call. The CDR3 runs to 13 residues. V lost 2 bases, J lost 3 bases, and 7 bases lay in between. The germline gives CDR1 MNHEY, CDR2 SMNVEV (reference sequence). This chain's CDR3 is CASSLTQYTEAFF. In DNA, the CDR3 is TGTGCCAGCAGTTTAACTCAATACACTGAAGCTTTCTTT.

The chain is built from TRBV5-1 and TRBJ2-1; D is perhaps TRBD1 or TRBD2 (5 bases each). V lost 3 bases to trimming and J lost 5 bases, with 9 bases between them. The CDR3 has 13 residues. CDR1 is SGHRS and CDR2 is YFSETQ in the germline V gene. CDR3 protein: CASSWGKNNEQFF. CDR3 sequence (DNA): TGCGCCAGCAGCTGGGGGAAAAACAATGAGCAGTTCTTC.

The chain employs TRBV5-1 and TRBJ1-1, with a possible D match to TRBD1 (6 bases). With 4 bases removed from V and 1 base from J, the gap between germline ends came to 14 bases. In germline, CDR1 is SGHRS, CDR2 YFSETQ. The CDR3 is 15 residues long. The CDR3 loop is CASSDGTGKNTEAFF. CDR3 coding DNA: TGCGCCAGCAGCGACGGTACAGGGAAGAACACTGAAGCTTTCTTT.

CDR3 region: CSAISGLAAYNEQFF. In DNA, the CDR3 is TGCAGTGCTATTTCGGGACTAGCGGCGTACAATGAGCAGTTCTTC. This chain connects TRBV20-1 to TRBJ2-1, with TRBD2 matching 11 bases. V trimming: 4 bases; J trimming: 4 bases; junction bases outside the gene matches: 6. The CDR3 is made up of 15 amino acids. Germline CDR1 reads DFQATT; CDR2 reads SNEGSKA (reference sequence).

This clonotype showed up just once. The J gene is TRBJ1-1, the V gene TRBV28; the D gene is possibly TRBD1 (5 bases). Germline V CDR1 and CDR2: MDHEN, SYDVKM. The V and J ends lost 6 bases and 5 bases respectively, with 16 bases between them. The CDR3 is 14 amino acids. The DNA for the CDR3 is TGTGCCAGCAGGACGGGACTTCAAAAAACTGAAGCTTTCTTT. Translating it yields CASRTGLQKTEAFF.

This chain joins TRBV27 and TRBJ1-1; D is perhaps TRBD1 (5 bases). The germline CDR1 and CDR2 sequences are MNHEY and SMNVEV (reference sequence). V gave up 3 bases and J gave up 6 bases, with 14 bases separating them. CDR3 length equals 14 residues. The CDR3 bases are TGTGCCAGCAGTTTGGGGGGATGGGAGCCTGAAGCTTTCTTT. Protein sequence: CASSLGGWEPEAFF.

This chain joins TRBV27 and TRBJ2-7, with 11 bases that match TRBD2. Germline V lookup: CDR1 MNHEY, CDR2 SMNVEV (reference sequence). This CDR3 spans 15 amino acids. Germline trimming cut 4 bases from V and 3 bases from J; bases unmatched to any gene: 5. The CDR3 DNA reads TGTGCCAGCAGTTGGGCCGGGACTAGCGGCTACGAGCAGTACTTC. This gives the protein CASSWAGTSGYEQYF.

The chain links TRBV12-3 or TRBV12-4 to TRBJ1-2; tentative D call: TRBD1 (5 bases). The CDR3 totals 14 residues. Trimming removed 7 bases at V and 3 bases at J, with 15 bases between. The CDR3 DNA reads TGTGCCAGCAACCCGGGACCGAGCTACTATGGCTACACCTTC. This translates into CASNPGPSYYGYTF.